This T cell receptor (beta chain) emerged from a study of early T cells in non-severe SARS-CoV-2 infection. MiXCR, applied by TCRdb to the 5' RACE reads, yields one record per CDR3 protein. Of under 60,000 distinct CDR3 sequences in the sample, less than 15% are singletons; the top ten hold roughly a tenth. The ends lost 4 bases at V and 5 bases at J; junction bases unmatched: 5. This CDR3 region has 14 residues. Germline assignment: CDR1 SEHNR and CDR2 FQNEAQ (reference sequence). This clonotype was found many times. The rearrangement uses TRBV7-9 and TRBJ1-1; TRBD1 aligns across 9 bases. The TCR originated in an adult who was a healthcare worker with PCR-confirmed SARS-CoV-2 infection or an uninfected control (not recorded which). Sample: whole blood. The DNA of the CDR3 is TGTGCCAGCAGCTGGGACAGGGATCGGACTGAAGCTTTCTTT. Amino acid sequence: CASSWDRDRTEAFF.